A selection of T cell receptor beta chains follows, all from one sample in a study of regulatory T cells in long-lasting Graves disease. TCRdb passed the multiplex PCR reads through MiXCR, listing each CDR3 protein once. The repertoire consists of about 530,000 distinct CDR3 sequences, with about 16% occurring once and the leading ten covering 25%. The data were also submitted as part of a second study, on T cells in Graves' hyperthyroidism and ophthalmopathy.

The sample consisted of peripheral blood mononuclear cells (PBMCs), taken at new diagnosis, from a patient treated with antithyroid drugs. These receptors came from a woman aged 35-65 years with Graves disease. CDR3s include the opening cysteine and the closing phenylalanine or tryptophan. Each record gives: J gene, V gene, D gene, clone size, CDR3 DNA, CDR3 protein. D genes are given only for firm matches. Expanded clones get a size class; other rows say once, few or many, or leave the size out.

J gene: TRBJ1-4; V gene: TRBV7-9; D gene: NA; clone size: few; CDR3 DNA: TGTGCCAGCAGCTTATGGGGGTACGATGAAAAACTGTTTTTT; CDR3 protein: CASSLWGYDEKLFF
J gene: TRBJ1-1; V gene: TRBV19; D gene: TRBD1; clone size: NA; CDR3 DNA: TGTGCCAGTAGTCTTCCGGGACAGGCGAACACTGAAGCTTTCTTT; CDR3 protein: CASSLPGQANTEAFF
J gene: TRBJ1-5; V gene: TRBV20-1; D gene: NA; clone size: many; CDR3 DNA: TGCAGTGCTAAAGAGGGGGGCAATCAGCCCCAGCATTTT; CDR3 protein: CSAKEGGNQPQHF
J gene: TRBJ2-1; V gene: TRBV5-5; D gene: NA; clone size: NA; CDR3 DNA: TGTGCCAGCAGGCTGCGGCAGGGAGACAATGAGCAGTTCTTC; CDR3 protein: CASRLRQGDNEQFF
J gene: TRBJ1-4; V gene: TRBV20-1; D gene: TRBD1; clone size: few; CDR3 DNA: TGCAGTGCTAGAGACCTGACAGGGGGAAATGAAAAACTGTTTTTT; CDR3 protein: CSARDLTGGNEKLFF
J gene: TRBJ1-6; V gene: TRBV3-1; D gene: TRBD1; clone size: many; CDR3 DNA: TGTGCCAGCAGCTGGGACAGAGATTCACCCCTCCACTTT; CDR3 protein: CASSWDRDSPLHF
J gene: TRBJ1-3; V gene: TRBV11-2; D gene: NA; clone size: NA; CDR3 DNA: TGTGCCAGCAGCTTAGATCGACCAGGCTCTGGAAACACCATATATTTT; CDR3 protein: CASSLDRPGSGNTIYF
J gene: TRBJ1-2; V gene: TRBV30; D gene: TRBD1; clone size: many; CDR3 DNA: TGTGCCTGGACCGACAGGGAGTCCTATGGCTACACCTTC; CDR3 protein: CAWTDRESYGYTF
J gene: TRBJ2-7; V gene: TRBV11-2; D gene: NA; clone size: many; CDR3 DNA: TGTGCCAGCAGCCCGGGACAAGACTACGAGCAGTACTTC; CDR3 protein: CASSPGQDYEQYF
J gene: TRBJ1-1; V gene: TRBV9; D gene: TRBD1; clone size: NA; CDR3 DNA: TGTGCCAGCAGCCCCTTACCTGCCAGGGGGATGAACACTGAAGCTTTCTTT; CDR3 protein: CASSPLPARGMNTEAFF